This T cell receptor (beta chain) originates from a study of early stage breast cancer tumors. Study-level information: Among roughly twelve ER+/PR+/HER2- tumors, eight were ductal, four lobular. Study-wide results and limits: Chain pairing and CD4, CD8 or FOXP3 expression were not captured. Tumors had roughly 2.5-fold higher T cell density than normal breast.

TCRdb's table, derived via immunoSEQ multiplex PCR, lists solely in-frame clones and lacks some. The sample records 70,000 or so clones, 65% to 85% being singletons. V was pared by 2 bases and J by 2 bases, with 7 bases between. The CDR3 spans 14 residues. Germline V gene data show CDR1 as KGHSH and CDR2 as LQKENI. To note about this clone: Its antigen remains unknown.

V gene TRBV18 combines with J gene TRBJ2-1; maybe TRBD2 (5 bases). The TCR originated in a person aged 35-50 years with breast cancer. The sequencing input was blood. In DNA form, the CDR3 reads TGTGCCAGCTCACCATTCGGGGCCTACAATGAGCAGTTCTTC. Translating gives CASSPFGAYNEQFF.